This T cell receptor (beta chain) emerged from a study of blood T cell repertoires in COVID-19. The overall study: Sites in the United States, Italy and Spain provided acute and convalescent COVID-19 samples.

The germline gives CDR1 SQVTM, CDR2 ANQGSEA. The CDR3 is 13 residues long. With 3 bases removed from V and 2 bases from J, the gap between germline ends came to 11 bases. The repertoire was sequenced with immunoSEQ multiplex PCR; TCRdb's copy has only in-frame clones and lacks some. This sample yields approximately 40,000 clones, of which 87% are seen a single time; roughly 4.2% belongs to the top ten. The clonotype was recovered from a man aged 35 to 55 with COVID-19, enrolled during active disease. Source material: peripheral blood. The chain is built from TRBV29-1 and TRBJ2-7, with D possibly matching TRBD2 (5 bases). CDR3 in amino acids: CSVEKGGTYEQYF. The CDR3 DNA reads as TGCAGCGTTGAGAAAGGAGGAACCTACGAGCAGTACTTC.